What follows are 29 T cell receptor beta chains derived from one specimen sequenced in a study of shared T cell receptors in the human thymus. Using immunoSEQ multiplex PCR, the repertoire was profiled, and TCRdb retains in-frame clones only, with some absent. The sample has some 660,000 clones; 70% to 90% are singletons. The data were also submitted as part of a second study, on human thymus T cells.

The specimen sequenced was thymocytes. These receptors originate from a boy under two years old with a congenital heart defect.

This clone has just one count. V usage is TRBV11-2 and J usage is TRBJ1-2, with TRBD1 matching 7 bases. V lost 4 bases to trimming and J lost 6 bases; unmatched junction nucleotides: 2. The CDR3 extends over 12 amino acids. Germline V lookup: CDR1 SGHAT, CDR2 FQNNGV. The CDR3 here is CASSYQGDGYTF. CDR3 bases: TGTGCCAGCAGCTACCAGGGGGATGGCTACACCTTC.

The genes are TRBV29-1 and TRBJ2-7; 10 bases line up with TRBD1. V dropped 1 base and J dropped 7; count of bases not matched to a gene: 7. This CDR3 is 14 amino acids long. Per the germline V gene, CDR1 is SQVTM and CDR2 is ANQGSEA. The CDR3 reads CSVEVRDRGEEQYF. CDR3 DNA: TGCAGCGTTGAAGTGCGGGACAGGGGTGAGGAGCAGTACTTC.

This chain uses TRBV28 with TRBJ2-7; tentatively, D is TRBD2 (6 bases). Trimming shortened V by 4 bases and J by 2 bases, and 18 bases separated the two germline ends. Germline CDR1 MDHEN, CDR2 SYDVKM. The CDR3 consists of 16 residues. As DNA, the CDR3 is TGTGCCAGCAGTTGGGGGTTTGGGACTCAGGCCTACGAGCAGTACTTC. As protein: CASSWGFGTQAYEQYF.

This clone was seen a single time. The V gene is TRBV27, the J gene TRBJ1-4; D might be TRBD1 (5 bases). The germline V gene has CDR1 MNHEY and CDR2 SMNVEV (reference sequence). Trimming pared 1 base from V and 4 bases from J, leaving 10 bases between. This CDR3 is 15 amino acids long. The CDR3 DNA follows: TGTGCCAGCAGTTTATTGGGGGAGGTTAATGAAAAACTGTTTTTT. This translates into CASSLLGEVNEKLFF. Full variable domain (remainder filled in from reference TRBV27 and TRBJ1-4): EAQVTQNPRYLITVTGKKLTVTCSQNMNHEYMSWYRQDPGLGLRQIYYSMNVEVTDKGDVPEGYKVSRKEKRNFPLILESPSPNQTSLYFCASSLLGEVNEKLFFGSGTQLSVL.

V gene TRBV5-1 combines with J gene TRBJ2-7; TRBD2 matches 7 bases. CDR1 is SGHRS, CDR2 YFSETQ, per germline. CDR3 length: 15 amino acids. J lost 4 bases, V lost 3 bases, and 10 bases had no gene match. The CDR3: CASSYLADEKYEQYF. CDR3 sequence (DNA): TGCGCCAGCAGCTACCTAGCGGACGAGAAGTACGAGCAGTACTTC.

This sequence joins TRBV27 and TRBJ2-1; 13 bases match TRBD2. The germline gives CDR1 MNHEY, CDR2 SMNVEV (reference sequence). There are 18 residues in the CDR3. The trim removed 7 bases at V and 3 bases at J, leaving 12 bases unmatched. The CDR3 bases are TGTGCCAGCATGTCGAAGGGGACTAGCGGGACTAGCTACAATGAGCAGTTCTTC. It is translated as CASMSKGTSGTSYNEQFF.

V usage is TRBV28 and J usage is TRBJ2-4; 7 bases align to TRBD2. This CDR3 comprises 16 residues. V shed 5 bases and J 3 bases; nucleotides not matched to a gene: 10. CDR1 MDHEN and CDR2 SYDVKM come from the germline V gene. This CDR3 is CASSELAGSGKNIQYF. The CDR3 DNA sequence: TGTGCCAGCAGTGAGTTAGCGGGTAGTGGCAAAAACATTCAGTACTTC.

The chain has TRBV19 and TRBJ1-6; D unclear. V shed 4 bases and J shed 0 bases, with 16 bases lying between them. The CDR3 sequence is 18 residues long. Germline CDR1 reads LNHDA; CDR2 reads SQIVND (reference sequence). The CDR3, as DNA: TGTGCCAGTAGTACGGGTCTGCGGTCAAGCTCCTATAATTCACCCCTCCACTTT. It yields the protein CASSTGLRSSSYNSPLHF.

This chain uses TRBV27 with TRBJ2-5; 11 bases map to TRBD2. Germline CDR1 is MNHEY and CDR2 is SMNVEV (reference sequence). Unmatched junction bases numbered 4, after V lost 5 bases and J lost 5 bases. The CDR3 is 14 residues long. The CDR3 nucleotides are TGTGCCAGCAGTCAAGGACTAGCGGGTGAGACCCAGTACTTC. As protein: CASSQGLAGETQYF.

The rearrangement uses TRBV6-1 and TRBJ2-7; 13 bases map to TRBD2. There are 16 residues in the CDR3. V was pared by 3 bases and J by 1 base, with 3 bases of the junction left unmatched. Germline CDR1 and CDR2: MNHNS and SASEGT. The CDR3 here is CASSDRGLAGSYEQYF. The CDR3 coding sequence is TGTGCCAGCAGTGACAGGGGACTAGCGGGATCCTACGAGCAGTACTTC.

This sequence joins TRBV4-1 and TRBJ2-7; D gene unclear. V lost 4 bases, J lost 2 bases, and 15 bases lay in between. The CDR3 is 15 amino acids. The germline gives CDR1 MGHRA, CDR2 YSYEKL. CDR3 residues: CASSPTRTTPYEQYF. In nucleotides, the CDR3 is TGCGCCAGCAGCCCGACCCGCACTACACCCTACGAGCAGTACTTC.

This chain connects TRBV6-5 to TRBJ2-7; D uncertain. The CDR3 length is 16 residues. V was cut by 0 bases and J by 1 base, with 13 bases left in between. CDR1 and CDR2 from the germline V gene are MNHEY and SVGAGI. The CDR3 DNA reads TGTGCCAGCAGTTACTCGGTGTCAGTTCCTTCCTACGAGCAGTACTTC. It encodes CASSYSVSVPSYEQYF.

The V gene is TRBV15, the J gene TRBJ2-7, with TRBD1 matching 7 bases. The trim removed 4 bases at V and 9 bases at J, leaving 3 bases unmatched. CDR3 length: 11 amino acids. From germline, CDR1 is LNHNV and CDR2 YYDKDF (reference sequence). CDR3 amino acids: CATSKGGVQYF. The CDR3, as DNA: TGTGCCACCAGCAAAGGGGGCGTGCAGTACTTC.

This clone turned up a few times. This chain joins TRBV28 and TRBJ2-2; the match to TRBD2 covers 13 bases. Trimming cost V 6 bases and J 0 bases; bases outside gene matches: 4. Germline CDR1 MDHEN, CDR2 SYDVKM. CDR3 length: 17 residues. CDR3 DNA sequence: TGTGCCAGCAGCCAAGGACTAGCGGGGGCGAACACCGGGGAGCTGTTTTTT. Translating it yields CASSQGLAGANTGELFF.

The chain couples TRBV12-1 to TRBJ2-7; TRBD2, as called in the table, went unchecked against the DNA. TRBV12-1 is assigned pseudogene status. The CDR3 runs to 13 residues. This CDR3 is CASSLTGGYEQYF. The CDR3 DNA is TGTGCCAGCAGCTTAACCGGCGGCTACGAGCAGTACTTC.

J is TRBJ2-7 and V is TRBV9; D ambiguous. V lost 3 bases and J lost 4, with 23 bases in between. Germline V CDR1 and CDR2: SGDLS, YYNGEE. CDR3 length equals 17 residues. The CDR3 loop is CASSALPLVTHPYEQYF. CDR3 nucleotide sequence: TGTGCCAGCAGCGCCCTCCCCCTAGTGACCCACCCATACGAGCAGTACTTC.

Note on this clone: Its ends do not fully match the called genes, so a read error is possible. The chain links TRBV18 to TRBJ2-7, with TRBD1 identical over 7 bases. Germline values: CDR1 KGHSH, CDR2 LQKENI. The CDR3 is made up of 13 amino acids. Here the CDR3 reads CASSPTNEGGASF. In DNA form, the CDR3 reads TGTGCCAGCTCACCTACAAACGAAGGGGGCGCATCCTTC. Supplemented by reference TRBV18 and TRBJ2-7, the full variable domain reads NAGVMQNPRHLVRRRGQEARLRCSPMKGHSHVYWYRQLPEEGLKFMVYLQKENIIDESGMPKERFSAEFPKEGPSILRIQQVVRGDSAAYFCASSPTNEGGASFGPGTRLTVT.

This chain links TRBV28 with TRBJ2-7; the D gene is possibly TRBD1 (6 bases). CDR1 and CDR2 (germline): MDHEN, SYDVKM. CDR3 length: 13 residues. The V end lost 5 bases, the J end lost 7 bases, and 15 bases lay between the germline ends. The CDR3 reads CASSLTGSGEQYF. In nucleotides, the CDR3 is TGTGCCAGCAGTCTGACAGGCTCGGGGGAGCAGTACTTC. The full variable domain, completed using reference TRBV28 and TRBJ2-7, is DVKVTQSSRYLVKRTGEKVFLECVQDMDHENMFWYRQDPGLGLRLIYFSYDVKMKEKGDIPEGYSVSREKKERFSLILESASTNQTSMYLCASSLTGSGEQYFGPGTRLTVT.

The gene calls are TRBV7-9 and TRBJ1-4; D is unresolved. The germline V and J ends were trimmed by 5 bases and 6 bases, with 16 bases remaining between them. Germline V gives CDR1 SEHNR, CDR2 FQNEAQ (reference sequence). CDR3 size: 15 residues. The CDR3 region has the DNA TGTGCCAGCAGCACCGACCCCGAAGCGGATGAAAAACTGTTTTTT. Amino acid sequence: CASSTDPEADEKLFF.

The gene calls are TRBV4-3 and TRBJ1-2; D may be TRBD1 (5 bases). The CDR3 has 13 residues. The ends were cut back, 4 bases at V and 6 bases at J, with 12 bases in the middle. Germline loops: CDR1 LGHNA, CDR2 YSLEER. The CDR3 bases are TGCGCCAGCAGCCTAACCACGGGGGATGGCTACACCTTC. Amino acid sequence: CASSLTTGDGYTF.

V and J are TRBV7-9 and TRBJ2-3; 9 nucleotides line up with TRBD2. CDR3 length: 17 amino acids. The germline V gene has CDR1 SEHNR and CDR2 FQNEAQ (reference sequence). V was pared by 1 base and J by 1 base, with 6 bases of the junction left unmatched. The CDR3 spells CASSLDSSGGRTDTQYF. DNA for the CDR3: TGTGCCAGCAGCTTAGATAGTAGCGGGGGTCGCACAGATACGCAGTATTTT.

This clone has a handful of counts. V usage is TRBV18 and J usage is TRBJ2-7; a weak D match, TRBD2 (5 bases). The CDR3 spans 13 residues. V dropped 3 bases and J dropped 2 bases, with 8 bases sitting between them. Germline CDR1 KGHSH, CDR2 LQKENI. The CDR3 region has the DNA TGTGCCAGCTCACCCGACGGGACCTACGAGCAGTACTTC. It encodes CASSPDGTYEQYF. The variable domain in full, completed from reference TRBV18 and TRBJ2-7, reads NAGVMQNPRHLVRRRGQEARLRCSPMKGHSHVYWYRQLPEEGLKFMVYLQKENIIDESGMPKERFSAEFPKEGPSILRIQQVVRGDSAAYFCASSPDGTYEQYFGPGTRLTVT.

This chain connects TRBV6-5 to TRBJ2-7; 7 nucleotides line up with TRBD2. The CDR3 is 14 amino acids. With V trimmed by 2 bases and J by 4 bases, 5 bases remained unmatched. Germline V lookup: CDR1 MNHEY, CDR2 SVGAGI. CDR3 sequence reads: CASSYIRGSYEQYF. The CDR3 DNA follows: TGTGCCAGCAGTTACATCCGCGGGAGTTACGAGCAGTACTTC.

The V gene is TRBV18, the J gene TRBJ2-5, with a possible D match to TRBD1 (5 bases). V lost 1 base and J 5 bases, leaving 17 bases between the germline ends. Germline CDR1 KGHSH, CDR2 LQKENI. The CDR3 extends over 16 amino acids. DNA of the CDR3: TGTGCCAGCTCACCACTTAAGACAGCCTATGGGGAGACCCAGTACTTC. Translating gives CASSPLKTAYGETQYF.

The chain employs TRBV5-1 and TRBJ2-1, with D uncertain. This CDR3 contains 14 residues. The germline V and J ends were trimmed by 4 bases and 1 base, with 9 bases remaining between them. Per the germline V gene, CDR1 is SGHRS and CDR2 is YFSETQ. The CDR3 DNA is TGCGCCAGCAGCCTGACACTTTCCTACAATGAGCAGTTCTTC. Protein sequence: CASSLTLSYNEQFF.

As regards this clone: Other DNA sequences in the same sample also yield this CDR3. The V gene is TRBV28, the J gene TRBJ1-2, with a possible D match to TRBD1 (6 bases). Germline values: CDR1 MDHEN, CDR2 SYDVKM. The CDR3 length is 16 residues. The V end lost 6 bases, the J end lost 4 bases, and 21 bases lay between the germline ends. The chain's CDR3 is CASRASTADSFYGYTF. The CDR3 DNA sequence: TGTGCCAGCAGAGCCTCCACTGCGGACAGTTTCTATGGCTACACCTTC.

CDR3 in amino acids: CASSLHYRGQETQYF. The CDR3 DNA sequence: TGTGCCAGCAGCTTACATTATCGCGGTCAAGAGACCCAGTACTTC. This chain joins TRBV13 and TRBJ2-5; no firm D call. Trimming left V 2 bases short and J 2 bases short, with 12 bases between. This CDR3 is built from 15 residues. Germline CDR1 is PRHDT and CDR2 is FYEKMQ (reference sequence). The variable domain in full, with the rest retrieved from reference TRBV13 and TRBJ2-5, is AAGVIQSPRHLIKEKRETATLKCYPIPRHDTVYWYQQGPGQDPQFLISFYEKMQSDKGSIPDRFSAQQFSDYHSELNMSSLELGDSALYFCASSLHYRGQETQYFGPGTRLLVL.

The chain links TRBV14 to TRBJ2-1; 8 bases align to TRBD2. Germline lookup yields CDR1 SGHDN and CDR2 FVKESK. The V gene end was trimmed by 3 bases and the J gene end by 9 bases; junction bases not matched to a gene: 13. The CDR3 spans 16 residues. The CDR3 loop is CASSQLVIGGRLEQFF. DNA for the CDR3: TGTGCCAGCAGCCAGCTGGTTATTGGCGGGAGGCTTGAGCAGTTCTTC.

The chain links TRBV5-1 to TRBJ1-3; D is ambiguous. The CDR3 consists of 14 residues. Germline V gives CDR1 SGHRS, CDR2 YFSETQ. V was cut by 1 base and J by 1 base, with 6 bases left in between. This CDR3 reads CASSLYGSGNTIYF. DNA of the CDR3: TGCGCCAGCAGCTTGTACGGGTCTGGAAACACCATATATTTT.